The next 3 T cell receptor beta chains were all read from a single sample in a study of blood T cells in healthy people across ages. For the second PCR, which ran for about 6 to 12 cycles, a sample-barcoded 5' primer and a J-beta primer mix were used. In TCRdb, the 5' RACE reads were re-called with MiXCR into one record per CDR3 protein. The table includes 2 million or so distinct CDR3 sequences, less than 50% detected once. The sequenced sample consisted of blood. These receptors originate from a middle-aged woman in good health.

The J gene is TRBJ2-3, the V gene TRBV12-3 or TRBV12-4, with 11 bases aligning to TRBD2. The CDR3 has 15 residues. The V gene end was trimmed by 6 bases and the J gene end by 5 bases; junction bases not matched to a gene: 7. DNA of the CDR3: TGTGCCAGCAGACTTCTAGCGGGGGGCGGAGATACGCAGTATTTT. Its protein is CASRLLAGGGDTQYF.

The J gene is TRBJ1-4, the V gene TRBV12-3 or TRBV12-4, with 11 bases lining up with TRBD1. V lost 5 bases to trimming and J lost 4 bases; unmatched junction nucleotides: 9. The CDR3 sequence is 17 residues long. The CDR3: CASSATGTGGINEKLFF. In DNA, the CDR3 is TGTGCCAGCAGTGCAACCGGGACAGGGGGAATTAATGAAAAACTGTTTTTT.

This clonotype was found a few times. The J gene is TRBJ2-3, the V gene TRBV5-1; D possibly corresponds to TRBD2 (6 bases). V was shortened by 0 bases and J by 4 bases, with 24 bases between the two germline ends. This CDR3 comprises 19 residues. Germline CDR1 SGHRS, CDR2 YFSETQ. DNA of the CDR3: TGCGCCAGCAGCTTGGATCCAATAGGAGGGGTAACCCCTTCAGATACGCAGTATTTT. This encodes CASSLDPIGGVTPSDTQYF.